This T cell receptor beta chain was profiled in a study of T cells in Graves' hyperthyroidism and ophthalmopathy. General study findings and limits: The authors' 13 V-J model separated ophthalmopathy from stable hyperthyroidism. Most thyroid clonotypes that were expanded above 0.001 also turned up in blood.

This clonotype was counted many times. Antigen specificity is unknown. The CDR3 is made up of 18 amino acids. Germline trimming cut 0 bases from V and 0 bases from J; bases unmatched to any gene: 6. Amplification targeted TCR beta CDR3 regions from RNA transcripts. HTBI primers drove first-round RT-PCR of the TCR CDR3. One entry per CDR3 protein results from TCRdb running MiXCR on the multiplex PCR reads. The sample includes fewer than 800,000 distinct CDR3 sequences, about 15% of them seen just once. The clonotype comes from a man aged 18 to 29 with Graves' hyperthyroidism. The chain links TRBV12-3 or TRBV12-4 to TRBJ2-3, with TRBD2 identical over 10 bases. The sequenced sample consisted of blood. CDR3 bases: TGTGCCAGCAGTTTAGCCAGCGGGAGGGTTAAAAGCACAGATACGCAGTATTTT. This sequence encodes CASSLASGRVKSTDTQYF.